Below, 17 T cell receptor beta chains from the same sample are listed, as sequenced in a study of CD8 T cells in ankylosing spondylitis. TCRdb reprocessed the 5' RACE reads via MiXCR and lists one record per CDR3 protein. This table holds about 27,000 distinct CDR3 sequences, approximately 8% found once. Source material: blood. These receptors were obtained from a male donor with ankylosing spondylitis or in good health (not recorded which).

This clonotype was counted at least ten times. The chain is built from TRBV14 and TRBJ2-4; D is unresolved. Germline V CDR1 and CDR2: SGHDN, FVKESK. The CDR3 sequence is 16 residues long. V shed 1 base and J shed 0 bases, with 10 bases lying between them. The CDR3 is CASSQVTAGAKNIQYF. For the CDR3, the DNA is TGTGCCAGCAGCCAAGTCACAGCTGGAGCCAAAAACATTCAGTACTTC.

The table lists this clonotype with a few counts. V usage is TRBV3-1 and J usage is TRBJ2-3; 9 nucleotides align to TRBD1. This CDR3 comprises 14 residues. Germline CDR1 reads LGHDT; CDR2 reads YNNKEL (reference sequence). Unmatched junction bases numbered 1, after V lost 3 bases and J lost 3 bases. The CDR3 DNA reads TGTGCCAGCAGCCAGGGGACAGGGACAGATACGCAGTATTTT. It encodes CASSQGTGTDTQYF.

This clonotype was observed a few times. The chain employs TRBV6-6 and TRBJ2-5; D remains unclear. The CDR3 has 14 residues. V lost 4 bases and J 1 base, leaving 10 bases between the germline ends. Germline V gene sequence: CDR1 MNHNY, CDR2 SVGAGI (reference sequence). This CDR3 is CASSFPGIQETQYF. CDR3 nucleotides: TGTGCCAGCAGTTTCCCAGGAATCCAAGAGACCCAGTACTTC.

The sample holds a few counts of this clonotype. V is TRBV5-1 and J is TRBJ2-7; tentative D call: TRBD2 (6 bases). Germline V gives CDR1 SGHRS, CDR2 YFSETQ. V was pared by 4 bases and J by 7 bases, with 15 bases between. The CDR3 has 13 residues. The CDR3 region has the DNA TGCGCCAGCAGCCCCGGGCGGGATGGGGAGCAGTACTTC. This codes for CASSPGRDGEQYF. The full variable domain, in which reference TRBV5-1 and TRBJ2-7 provide the parts outside the CDR3, is KAGVTQTPRYLIKTRGQQVTLSCSPISGHRSVSWYQQTPGQGLQFLFEYFSETQRNKGNFPGRFSGRQFSNSRSEMNVSTLELGDSALYLCASSPGRDGEQYFGPGTRLTVT.

The rearrangement uses TRBV15 and TRBJ1-1; 7 positions agree with TRBD1. Trimming at V came to 5 bases and at J to 1 base, leaving 7 bases not matched to a gene. The CDR3 length is 15 residues. The germline CDR1 and CDR2 sequences are LNHNV and YYDKDF (reference sequence). CDR3 coding DNA: TGTGCCACCAGCGGACCCGGGACAGCGAACACTGAAGCTTTCTTT. Encoded protein: CATSGPGTANTEAFF.

This clonotype was detected ten times or more. The chain couples TRBV20-1 to TRBJ1-1; no definite D call. Trimming left V 6 bases short and J 1 base short, with 15 bases between. The CDR3 has 14 residues. Germline V gene lookup returns CDR1 DFQATT and CDR2 SNEGSKA (reference sequence). CDR3 DNA: TGCAGTGCCAGCGAGTTGTTTCGGAACACTGAAGCTTTCTTT. Residues: CSASELFRNTEAFF.

This clonotype was picked up a small number of times. J is TRBJ1-1 and V is TRBV18; D not resolved. CDR1 is KGHSH, CDR2 LQKENI, per germline. Trimming removed 2 bases at V and 4 bases at J, with 14 bases between. This CDR3 has 15 amino acids. The CDR3 loop is CASSPRLGSGTEAFF. The CDR3 DNA reads as TGTGCCAGCTCACCAAGACTGGGGTCGGGCACTGAAGCTTTCTTT.

This clonotype was detected many times. The chain carries TRBV10-3 and TRBJ2-7, with 9 bases fitting TRBD2. Trimming took 2 bases from V and 5 from J; bases not matched to a gene: 4. The CDR3 runs to 14 residues. CDR1 is ENHRY, CDR2 SYGVKD, per germline. The DNA of the CDR3 is TGTGCCATCAGTGAGATGGCTAGCGGGAACGAGCAGTACTTC. Translating gives CAISEMASGNEQYF.

The table lists this clonotype with many counts. The chain links TRBV6-2 or TRBV6-3 to TRBJ2-7; 11 bases are shared with TRBD2. There are 15 residues in the CDR3. The trim removed 5 bases at V and 3 bases at J, leaving 6 bases unmatched. Germline V gene lookup returns CDR1 MNHEY and CDR2 SVGEGT. The CDR3: CASSIRLAGLYEQYF. CDR3 bases: TGTGCCAGCAGTATAAGACTAGCGGGACTCTACGAGCAGTACTTC.

Only a few counts were recorded for this clonotype. V gene TRBV29-1 combines with J gene TRBJ2-5; the D call may be TRBD1 or TRBD2 (5 bases each). This CDR3 has 13 amino acids. The germline gives CDR1 SQVTM, CDR2 ANQGSEA. V shed 7 bases and J shed 5 bases, with 17 bases lying between them. The DNA for the CDR3 is TGCAGCGCCCGCTCCCAGGGACGGGAGACCCAGTACTTC. It encodes CSARSQGRETQYF.

This chain joins TRBV29-1 and TRBJ2-5; 7 nucleotides agree with TRBD2. The CDR3 totals 12 residues. CDR1 and CDR2 (germline): SQVTM, ANQGSEA. J lost 5 bases, V lost 4 bases, and 4 bases had no gene match. The chain's CDR3 is CSVVGEGETQYF. CDR3 sequence (DNA): TGCAGCGTTGTAGGGGAGGGCGAGACCCAGTACTTC.

This clonotype was counted many times. The chain couples TRBV20-1 to TRBJ2-4, with TRBD1 matching 9 bases. With V trimmed by 1 base and J by 0 bases, 13 bases remained unmatched. In germline, CDR1 is DFQATT, CDR2 SNEGSKA (reference sequence). This CDR3 contains 19 residues. CDR3 protein: CSARGGHPTGGLAKNIQYF. The CDR3 nucleotides read TGCAGTGCTAGAGGGGGACACCCCACAGGGGGCTTAGCCAAAAACATTCAGTACTTC.

The chain combines TRBV7-2 with TRBJ1-1; the D is unclear. Germline V gene sequence: CDR1 SGHTA, CDR2 FQGNSA. V dropped 1 base and J dropped 1 base, with 7 bases sitting between them. This CDR3 contains 14 residues. CDR3 amino acids: CASSLVAGNTEAFF. The CDR3 DNA is TGTGCCAGCAGCTTAGTGGCAGGGAACACTGAAGCTTTCTTT.

The chain is built from TRBV7-2 and TRBJ2-1; TRBD1 or TRBD2 may be the D gene (5 bases each). CDR1 is SGHTA and CDR2 is FQGNSA in the germline V gene. The V gene lost 10 bases and the J gene lost 3 bases, with 10 bases spanning the gap. The CDR3 has 12 residues. For the CDR3, the DNA is TGTGCCACCCGGGACCTCTACAATGAGCAGTTCTTC. It codes for CATRDLYNEQFF. Full variable domain (remainder filled in from reference TRBV7-2 and TRBJ2-1): GAGVSQSPSNKVTEKGKDVELRCDPISGHTALYWYRQSLGQGLEFLIYFQGNSAPDKSGLPSDRFSAERTGGSVSTLTIQRTQQEDSAVYLCATRDLYNEQFFGPGTRLTVL.

This clonotype occurred once. This chain uses TRBV14 with TRBJ2-1; D unclear. This CDR3 region has 16 residues. The ends were cut back, 0 bases at V and 2 bases at J, with 11 bases in the middle. The germline V gene has CDR1 SGHDN and CDR2 FVKESK. CDR3 loop: CASSQDPYPPYNEQFF. CDR3 DNA: TGTGCCAGCAGCCAAGACCCCTACCCCCCCTACAATGAGCAGTTCTTC.

This clonotype has just a few counts. The genes are TRBV20-1 and TRBJ1-6; TRBD1 is a possible D gene (6 bases). Germline-derived CDR1 and CDR2 are DFQATT and SNEGSKA (reference sequence). This CDR3 contains 14 residues. Deletions cut 0 bases from V and 10 bases from J, with 13 bases between. DNA for the CDR3: TGCAGTGCTAGAGATCCCCAGGGGCGATCACCCCTCCACTTT. Protein: CSARDPQGRSPLHF.

This clonotype is termed medium-sized. The V gene is TRBV20-1, the J gene TRBJ1-4; D gene unclear. The V gene's germline CDR1 is DFQATT and CDR2 SNEGSKA (reference sequence). V lost 0 bases and J lost 8, with 13 bases in between. CDR3 size: 14 residues. CDR3 DNA sequence: TGCAGTGCTAGAGATTTCAATCGTGGCGAAAAACTGTTTTTT. Encoded protein: CSARDFNRGEKLFF.